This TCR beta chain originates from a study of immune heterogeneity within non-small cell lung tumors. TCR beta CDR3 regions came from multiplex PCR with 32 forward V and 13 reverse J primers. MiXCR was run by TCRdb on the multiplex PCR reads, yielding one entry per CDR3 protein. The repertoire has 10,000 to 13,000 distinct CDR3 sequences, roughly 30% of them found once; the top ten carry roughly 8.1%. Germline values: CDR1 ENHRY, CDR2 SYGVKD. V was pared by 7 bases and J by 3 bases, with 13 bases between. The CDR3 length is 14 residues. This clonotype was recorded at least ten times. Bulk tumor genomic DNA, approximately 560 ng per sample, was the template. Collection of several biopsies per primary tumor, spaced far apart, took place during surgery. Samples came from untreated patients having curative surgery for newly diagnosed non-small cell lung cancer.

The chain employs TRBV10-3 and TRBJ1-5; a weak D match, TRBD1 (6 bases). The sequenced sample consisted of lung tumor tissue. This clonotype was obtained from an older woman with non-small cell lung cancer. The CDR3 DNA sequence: TGTGCCATCAAGTCGAACAGGGACAATCAGCCCCAGCATTTT. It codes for CAIKSNRDNQPQHF.